A selection of T cell receptor beta chains follows, all from one sample in a study of OX40 agonist ivuxolimab in advanced cancers. Libraries were prepared by immunoSEQ multiplex PCR; TCRdb keeps only in-frame clonotypes and omits some of them. The sample includes fewer than 15,000 clones, approximately 80% of them seen just once. The specimen was CD4+ or CD8+ T cells sorted from blood, collected in a trial of the OX40 agonist ivuxolimab. These TCRs come from an adult with an advanced solid tumor such as melanoma, head and neck, liver or kidney cancer. Each CDR3 is given with its conserved first and last residue. The order of the fields is J gene, V gene, clone size, D gene, CDR3 protein, CDR3 DNA. D genes are given only for firm matches. Size values are once, few and many counts, or a class for expanded clones, and some rows have none.

j_call: TRBJ1-1
v_call: TRBV4-1
clone_size: .
d_call: .
cdr3_aa: CASSRAGDLDTEAFF
cdr3_nt: TGCGCCAGCAGCCGGGCAGGGGATTTGGACACTGAAGCTTTCTTT

j_call: TRBJ1-5
v_call: TRBV19
clone_size: .
d_call: .
cdr3_aa: CASSIRQDSNQPQHF
cdr3_nt: TGTGCCAGTAGTATAAGGCAGGATAGCAATCAGCCCCAGCATTTT

j_call: TRBJ2-5
v_call: TRBV15
clone_size: .
d_call: .
cdr3_aa: CATSRDLGGRETQYF
cdr3_nt: TGTGCCACCAGCAGGGACCTCGGGGGCCGGGAGACCCAGTACTTC

j_call: TRBJ2-1
v_call: TRBV7-9
clone_size: .
d_call: TRBD2
cdr3_aa: CASSPGGGDYNEQFF
cdr3_nt: TGTGCCAGCAGCCCCGGGGGGGGAGACTACAATGAGCAGTTCTTC

j_call: TRBJ2-1
v_call: TRBV27
clone_size: .
d_call: TRBD2
cdr3_aa: CASSPTSEDEQFF
cdr3_nt: TGTGCCAGCAGTCCTACTAGCGAAGATGAGCAGTTCTTC

j_call: TRBJ2-5
v_call: TRBV5-5
clone_size: .
d_call: .
cdr3_aa: CASSGFSGETQYF
cdr3_nt: TGTGCCAGCAGCGGCTTTAGCGGAGAGACCCAGTACTTC

j_call: TRBJ2-1
v_call: TRBV25-1
clone_size: .
d_call: TRBD1
cdr3_aa: CASSETGQLYNEQFF
cdr3_nt: TGTGCCAGCAGTGAAACGGGACAGCTTTACAATGAGCAGTTCTTC

j_call: TRBJ2-1
v_call: TRBV11-3
clone_size: .
d_call: .
cdr3_aa: CASSLTGSNEQFF
cdr3_nt: TGTGCCAGCAGCTTAACAGGGTCCAATGAGCAGTTCTTC

j_call: TRBJ2-2
v_call: TRBV5-1
clone_size: .
d_call: .
cdr3_aa: CASSFGGSTGELFF
cdr3_nt: TGCGCCAGCAGCTTCGGGGGAAGCACCGGGGAGCTGTTTTTT

j_call: TRBJ2-1
v_call: TRBV27
clone_size: .
d_call: .
cdr3_aa: CASRALGGDEQFF
cdr3_nt: TGTGCCAGCCGTGCCTTGGGGGGCGATGAGCAGTTCTTC

j_call: TRBJ1-1
v_call: TRBV10-3
clone_size: .
d_call: .
cdr3_aa: CAISPGDTEAFF
cdr3_nt: TGTGCCATCTCCCCGGGCGACACTGAAGCTTTCTTT

j_call: TRBJ2-7
v_call: TRBV19
clone_size: .
d_call: .
cdr3_aa: CASSPGLSYEQYF
cdr3_nt: TGTGCCAGTAGTCCGGGACTTTCCTACGAGCAGTACTTC

j_call: TRBJ2-1
v_call: TRBV6-1
clone_size: .
d_call: TRBD2
cdr3_aa: CASSARRGDSYNEQFF
cdr3_nt: TGTGCCAGCAGTGCCCGGCGGGGGGACTCCTACAATGAGCAGTTCTTC

j_call: TRBJ2-4
v_call: TRBV9
clone_size: .
d_call: .
cdr3_aa: CASSVASGAKNIQYF
cdr3_nt: TGTGCCAGCAGCGTAGCGTCGGGGGCCAAAAACATTCAGTACTTC

j_call: TRBJ2-5
v_call: TRBV15
clone_size: once
d_call: .
cdr3_aa: CATSPRGGGETQYF
cdr3_nt: TGTGCCACCAGCCCGAGGGGGGGAGGAGAGACCCAGTACTTC

j_call: TRBJ1-2
v_call: TRBV6-5
clone_size: .
d_call: TRBD1
cdr3_aa: CASSYGRGTYGYTF
cdr3_nt: TGTGCCAGCAGTTACGGCAGGGGGACCTATGGCTACACCTTC

j_call: TRBJ2-5
v_call: TRBV15
clone_size: .
d_call: .
cdr3_aa: CATSRVGQAVNQYF
cdr3_nt: TGTGCCACCAGCAGAGTGGGCCAGGCAGTGAACCAGTACTTC

j_call: TRBJ2-7
v_call: TRBV10-2
clone_size: .
d_call: .
cdr3_aa: CASSGDPLGPYEQYF
cdr3_nt: TGCGCCAGCAGTGGGGACCCTTTGGGGCCCTACGAGCAGTACTTC

j_call: TRBJ2-1
v_call: TRBV13
clone_size: few
d_call: .
cdr3_aa: CASSLLGEYVNEQFF
cdr3_nt: TGTGCCAGCAGCTTATTGGGGGAGTATGTGAATGAGCAGTTCTTC

j_call: TRBJ1-5
v_call: TRBV5-6
clone_size: .
d_call: TRBD1
cdr3_aa: CASSLGTGSVQPQHF
cdr3_nt: TGTGCCAGCAGCTTGGGGACAGGGTCGGTTCAGCCCCAGCATTTT

j_call: TRBJ2-1
v_call: TRBV27
clone_size: .
d_call: .
cdr3_aa: CASSLGNGLGQFF
cdr3_nt: TGTGCCAGCAGCCTAGGAAATGGGTTGGGGCAGTTCTTC

j_call: TRBJ2-1
v_call: TRBV6-5
clone_size: .
d_call: TRBD1
cdr3_aa: CASSRDRGGSEQFF
cdr3_nt: TGTGCCAGCAGCCGGGACAGGGGAGGTAGTGAGCAGTTCTTC

j_call: TRBJ2-1
v_call: TRBV19
clone_size: few
d_call: .
cdr3_aa: CASSIDLAYEQFF
cdr3_nt: TGTGCCAGTAGTATAGATCTAGCGTATGAGCAGTTCTTC

j_call: TRBJ1-1
v_call: TRBV6-5
clone_size: .
d_call: .
cdr3_aa: CAISESVQEAFF
cdr3_nt: TGTGCCATCAGTGAGTCGGTACAGGAGGCTTTCTTT

j_call: TRBJ2-7
v_call: TRBV4-1
clone_size: .
d_call: .
cdr3_aa: CASRAETYEQYF
cdr3_nt: TGCGCCAGCAGAGCAGAGACCTACGAGCAGTACTTC

j_call: TRBJ1-4
v_call: TRBV7-8
clone_size: .
d_call: TRBD1
cdr3_aa: CASSLVPASGGDEKLFF
cdr3_nt: TGTGCCAGCAGCTTAGTCCCCGCGTCAGGGGGGGATGAAAAACTGTTTTTT

j_call: TRBJ1-2
v_call: TRBV6-5
clone_size: .
d_call: TRBD1
cdr3_aa: CASSYRTGYGYTF
cdr3_nt: TGTGCCAGCAGTTACAGGACAGGGTATGGCTACACCTTC

j_call: TRBJ2-1
v_call: TRBV7-3
clone_size: once
d_call: .
cdr3_aa: CASSPLGGAGEQFF
cdr3_nt: TGTGCCAGCAGCCCCCTTGGGGGGGCCGGCGAGCAGTTCTTC

j_call: TRBJ2-7
v_call: TRBV2
clone_size: .
d_call: TRBD1
cdr3_aa: CASSLTGGHEQYF
cdr3_nt: TGTGCCAGCAGCCTGACAGGGGGGCACGAGCAGTACTTC

j_call: TRBJ2-7
v_call: TRBV7-8
clone_size: .
d_call: TRBD2
cdr3_aa: CASSLRASGSREQYF
cdr3_nt: TGTGCCAGCAGCTTAAGAGCTAGCGGGAGCCGAGAGCAGTACTTC

j_call: TRBJ1-5
v_call: TRBV19
clone_size: .
d_call: .
cdr3_aa: CASSIKGRGNQPQHF
cdr3_nt: TGTGCCAGTAGTATCAAGGGTAGGGGCAATCAGCCCCAGCATTTT

j_call: TRBJ2-1
v_call: TRBV5-6
clone_size: .
d_call: .
cdr3_aa: CASSLGTGDNEQFF
cdr3_nt: TGTGCCAGCAGCCTCGGGACTGGTGACAATGAGCAGTTCTTC

j_call: TRBJ2-3
v_call: TRBV5-1
clone_size: .
d_call: .
cdr3_aa: CASKKNLGVPAGDTQYF
cdr3_nt: TGCGCCAGCAAAAAAAACCTGGGTGTGCCCGCGGGAGATACGCAGTATTTT

j_call: TRBJ1-6
v_call: TRBV7-6
clone_size: .
d_call: .
cdr3_aa: CASSLQGGGSPLHF
cdr3_nt: TGTGCCAGCAGCTTACAAGGTGGAGGTTCACCCCTCCACTTT

j_call: TRBJ2-3
v_call: TRBV6-4
clone_size: .
d_call: TRBD2
cdr3_aa: CASSDFSGGADTQYF
cdr3_nt: TGTGCCAGCAGTGATTTTAGCGGGGGGGCAGATACGCAGTATTTT

j_call: TRBJ2-3
v_call: TRBV7-8
clone_size: .
d_call: .
cdr3_aa: CASSWVSSTDTQYF
cdr3_nt: TGTGCCAGCAGCTGGGTTAGCAGCACAGATACGCAGTATTTT

j_call: TRBJ2-3
v_call: TRBV4-2
clone_size: few
d_call: TRBD2
cdr3_aa: CASSYGLAGGFTDTQYF
cdr3_nt: TGTGCCAGCAGCTACGGACTAGCGGGGGGTTTCACAGATACGCAGTATTTT

j_call: TRBJ2-1
v_call: TRBV9
clone_size: .
d_call: TRBD2
cdr3_aa: CASSVATSGGAHEQFF
cdr3_nt: TGTGCCAGCAGCGTAGCTACCAGCGGGGGGGCGCATGAGCAGTTCTTC

j_call: TRBJ2-7
v_call: TRBV9
clone_size: .
d_call: .
cdr3_aa: CASSVGVGGPYEQYF
cdr3_nt: TGTGCCAGCAGCGTAGGGGTGGGAGGCCCCTACGAGCAGTACTTC

j_call: TRBJ2-1
v_call: TRBV9
clone_size: .
d_call: TRBD2
cdr3_aa: CASSVNTGGYNEQFF
cdr3_nt: TGTGCCAGCAGCGTAAACACGGGAGGCTACAATGAGCAGTTCTTC

j_call: TRBJ2-5
v_call: TRBV20-1
clone_size: once
d_call: .
cdr3_aa: CSAPHREEYF
cdr3_nt: TGCAGTGCTCCTCACAGGGAGGAGTACTTC

j_call: TRBJ2-7
v_call: TRBV27
clone_size: few
d_call: .
cdr3_aa: CASSTTAEDEQYF
cdr3_nt: TGTGCCAGCAGTACGACAGCTGAGGACGAGCAGTACTTC

j_call: TRBJ2-3
v_call: TRBV6-1
clone_size: .
d_call: TRBD1
cdr3_aa: CASSAEARTGSTDTQYF
cdr3_nt: TGTGCCAGCAGTGCCGAGGCTCGGACAGGGAGCACAGATACGCAGTATTTT

j_call: TRBJ2-1
v_call: TRBV19
clone_size: .
d_call: TRBD2
cdr3_aa: CASSIEAGGPGEQFF
cdr3_nt: TGTGCCAGTAGTATCGAGGCGGGAGGGCCTGGTGAGCAGTTCTTC

j_call: TRBJ2-7
v_call: TRBV10-2
clone_size: .
d_call: .
cdr3_aa: CASSEGQGYEQYF
cdr3_nt: TGCGCCAGCAGTGAGGGGCAGGGCTACGAGCAGTACTTC

j_call: TRBJ1-1
v_call: TRBV30
clone_size: .
d_call: .
cdr3_aa: CAWRGLISIFF
cdr3_nt: TGTGCCTGGAGAGGCCTCATCTCGATCTTCTTT

j_call: TRBJ2-3
v_call: TRBV7-9
clone_size: few
d_call: TRBD1
cdr3_aa: CASSSRQGADTQYF
cdr3_nt: TGTGCCAGCAGCTCCAGACAGGGTGCAGATACGCAGTATTTT